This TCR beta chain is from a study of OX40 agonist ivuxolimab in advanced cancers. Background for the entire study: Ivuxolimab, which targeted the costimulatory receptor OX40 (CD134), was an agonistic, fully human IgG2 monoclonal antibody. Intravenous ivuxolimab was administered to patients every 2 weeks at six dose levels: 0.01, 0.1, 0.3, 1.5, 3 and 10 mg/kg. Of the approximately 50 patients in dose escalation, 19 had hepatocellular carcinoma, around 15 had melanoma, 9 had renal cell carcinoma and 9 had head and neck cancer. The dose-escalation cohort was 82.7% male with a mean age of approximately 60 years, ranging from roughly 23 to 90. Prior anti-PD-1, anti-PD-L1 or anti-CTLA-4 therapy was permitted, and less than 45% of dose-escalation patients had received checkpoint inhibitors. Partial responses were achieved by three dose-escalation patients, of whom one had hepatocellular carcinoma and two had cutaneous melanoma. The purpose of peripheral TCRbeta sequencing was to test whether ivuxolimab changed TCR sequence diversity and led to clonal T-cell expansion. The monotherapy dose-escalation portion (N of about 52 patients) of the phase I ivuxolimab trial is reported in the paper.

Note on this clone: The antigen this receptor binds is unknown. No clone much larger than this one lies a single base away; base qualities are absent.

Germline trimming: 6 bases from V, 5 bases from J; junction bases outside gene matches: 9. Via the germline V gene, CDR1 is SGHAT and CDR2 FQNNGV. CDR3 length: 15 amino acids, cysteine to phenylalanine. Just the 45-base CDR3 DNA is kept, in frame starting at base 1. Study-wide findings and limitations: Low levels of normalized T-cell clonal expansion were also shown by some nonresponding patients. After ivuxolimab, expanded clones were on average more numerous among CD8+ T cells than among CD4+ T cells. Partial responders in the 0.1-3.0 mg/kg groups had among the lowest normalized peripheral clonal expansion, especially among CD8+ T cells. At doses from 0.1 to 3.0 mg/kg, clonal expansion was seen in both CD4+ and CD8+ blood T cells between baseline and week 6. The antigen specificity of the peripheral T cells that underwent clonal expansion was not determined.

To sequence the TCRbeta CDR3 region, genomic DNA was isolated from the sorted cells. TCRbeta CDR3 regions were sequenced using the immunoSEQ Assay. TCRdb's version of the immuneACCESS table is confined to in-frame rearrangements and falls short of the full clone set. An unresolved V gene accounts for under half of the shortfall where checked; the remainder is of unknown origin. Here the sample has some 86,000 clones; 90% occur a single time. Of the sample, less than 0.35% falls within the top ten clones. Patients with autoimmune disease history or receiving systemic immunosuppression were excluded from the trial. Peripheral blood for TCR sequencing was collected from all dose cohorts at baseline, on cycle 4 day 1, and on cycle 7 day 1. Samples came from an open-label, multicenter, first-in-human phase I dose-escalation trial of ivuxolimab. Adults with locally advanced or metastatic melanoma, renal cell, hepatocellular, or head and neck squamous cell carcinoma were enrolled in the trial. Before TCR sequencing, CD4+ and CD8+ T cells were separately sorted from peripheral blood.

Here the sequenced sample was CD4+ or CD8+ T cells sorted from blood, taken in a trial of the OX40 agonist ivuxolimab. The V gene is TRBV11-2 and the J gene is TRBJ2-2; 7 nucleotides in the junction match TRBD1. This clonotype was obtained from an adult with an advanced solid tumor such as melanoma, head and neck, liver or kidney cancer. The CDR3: CASRSVRGRTGELFF. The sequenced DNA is TGTGCCAGCAGGAGCGTCAGGGGGAGAACCGGGGAGCTGTTTTTT.